This is a list of T cell receptor beta chains from one sample in a study of blood T cell repertoires in COVID-19. Assay: immunoSEQ multiplex PCR; the TCRdb copy retains only in-frame clones and omits some. The sample has around 310,000 clones, over 75% seen once; the top ten hold 12%. What was sequenced was peripheral blood. All receptors derive from a woman in her sixties or seventies with acute or convalescent COVID-19. Both conserved end residues are part of each CDR3. The order of the fields is CDR3 DNA, CDR3 protein, V gene, D gene, J gene, clone size. D genes are given only for firm matches. Rows may omit the clone size; those that give it use once, few, many or a size class.

CDR3 DNA: TGTGCCAGTAGTTCGGTCCCAGAGACCCAGTACTTC
CDR3 protein: CASSSVPETQYF
V gene: TRBV19
D gene: NA
J gene: TRBJ2-5
clone size: NA

CDR3 DNA: TGTGCCAGCAGTCCGGGGACTAGCGGGGGGTCGACGCAGTATTTT
CDR3 protein: CASSPGTSGGSTQYF
V gene: TRBV27
D gene: TRBD2
J gene: TRBJ2-3
clone size: NA

CDR3 DNA: TGTGCCAGCAGTTACGCAGGGGCAAATCAGCCCCAGCATTTT
CDR3 protein: CASSYAGANQPQHF
V gene: TRBV6-5
D gene: NA
J gene: TRBJ1-5
clone size: NA

CDR3 DNA: TGTGCCAGCAGCTCTAGGACAGGCCCGGGGAACACCGGGGAGCTGTTTTTT
CDR3 protein: CASSSRTGPGNTGELFF
V gene: TRBV7-9
D gene: TRBD1
J gene: TRBJ2-2
clone size: once

CDR3 DNA: TGCAGCGGTATGATGACAGGGATGGAGACCCAGTACTTC
CDR3 protein: CSGMMTGMETQYF
V gene: TRBV29-1
D gene: TRBD1
J gene: TRBJ2-5
clone size: NA

CDR3 DNA: TGTGCCAGCAGCTTAACGCTGGGACACACAGATACGCAGTATTTT
CDR3 protein: CASSLTLGHTDTQYF
V gene: TRBV7-3
D gene: NA
J gene: TRBJ2-3
clone size: NA

CDR3 DNA: TGCGCCAGCAGCCAAGCCGGCCTTAGCGGGGGCTCCTACGAGCAGTACTTC
CDR3 protein: CASSQAGLSGGSYEQYF
V gene: TRBV4-3
D gene: TRBD2
J gene: TRBJ2-7
clone size: NA

CDR3 DNA: TGTGCCAGCAGCCAAGATCTTAGCGGGACTTTCAATGAGCAGTTCTTC
CDR3 protein: CASSQDLSGTFNEQFF
V gene: TRBV3-1/TRBV3-2
D gene: TRBD2
J gene: TRBJ2-1
clone size: once

CDR3 DNA: TGTGCCTGGAGGGAGAAACAGGGGTTCAGGAACACCATATATTTT
CDR3 protein: CAWREKQGFRNTIYF
V gene: TRBV30
D gene: TRBD1
J gene: TRBJ1-3
clone size: many

CDR3 DNA: TGTGCCAGCAGCGTAGCTAGTAGCGGGCTCTACGAGCAGTACTTC
CDR3 protein: CASSVASSGLYEQYF
V gene: TRBV9
D gene: TRBD2
J gene: TRBJ2-7
clone size: NA

CDR3 DNA: TGTGCCAGCAGTCTCAAAACCGTGACAGTCGGGTCGACCTATGGCTACACCTTC
CDR3 protein: CASSLKTVTVGSTYGYTF
V gene: TRBV27
D gene: NA
J gene: TRBJ1-2
clone size: NA

CDR3 DNA: TGTGCCAGCAGAGTCGGGAATGAGCAGTTCTTC
CDR3 protein: CASRVGNEQFF
V gene: TRBV2
D gene: NA
J gene: TRBJ2-1
clone size: NA

CDR3 DNA: TGTGCCAGCAGCTTACCAGGCGGGGTAAATGAGCAGTTCTTC
CDR3 protein: CASSLPGGVNEQFF
V gene: TRBV7-9
D gene: NA
J gene: TRBJ2-1
clone size: NA

CDR3 DNA: TGTGCCAGCAGCAGGGACAGGGGTGACACTGAAGCTTTCTTT
CDR3 protein: CASSRDRGDTEAFF
V gene: TRBV7-9
D gene: TRBD1
J gene: TRBJ1-1
clone size: NA

CDR3 DNA: TGTGCCAGCAGTTACTCGACAGGGTCTTTCTATAGGGGCGTCAATGAGCAGTTCTTC
CDR3 protein: CASSYSTGSFYRGVNEQFF
V gene: TRBV6-2/TRBV6-3
D gene: TRBD1
J gene: TRBJ2-1
clone size: NA

CDR3 DNA: TGCGCCAGCAGCCAAGGGCTAGCGGCCTCCGAGCAGTACTTC
CDR3 protein: CASSQGLAASEQYF
V gene: TRBV4-3
D gene: TRBD2
J gene: TRBJ2-7
clone size: few

CDR3 DNA: TGTGCCAGCAGCTGGATACTAGCGGGAGGCTCCACAGATACGCAGTATTTT
CDR3 protein: CASSWILAGGSTDTQYF
V gene: TRBV7-2
D gene: TRBD2
J gene: TRBJ2-3
clone size: NA

CDR3 DNA: TGTGCCAGCAGTTTAGACAAGGGAGCTGAAGCTTTCTTT
CDR3 protein: CASSLDKGAEAFF
V gene: TRBV27
D gene: NA
J gene: TRBJ1-1
clone size: NA

CDR3 DNA: TGTGCCAGTAGACCGACTGACAGGGGCGACACCGGGGAGCTGTTTTTT
CDR3 protein: CASRPTDRGDTGELFF
V gene: TRBV19
D gene: TRBD1
J gene: TRBJ2-2
clone size: few

CDR3 DNA: TGTGCCAGTAGTACGCGGACAGGGAGGGCCCCCTACGAGCAGTACTTC
CDR3 protein: CASSTRTGRAPYEQYF
V gene: TRBV19
D gene: NA
J gene: TRBJ2-7
clone size: few

CDR3 DNA: TGTGCCAGCAGTTTTTCCGGGGGGGCCGGTGAGACCCAGTACTTC
CDR3 protein: CASSFSGGAGETQYF
V gene: TRBV27
D gene: TRBD2
J gene: TRBJ2-5
clone size: NA

CDR3 DNA: TGTGCCACAGAGACGGAAACCTACGAGCAGTACTTC
CDR3 protein: CATETETYEQYF
V gene: TRBV30
D gene: NA
J gene: TRBJ2-7
clone size: NA

CDR3 DNA: TGTGCCAGCAGCTTGGCGACAGGGCAGAGCTACACCTTC
CDR3 protein: CASSLATGQSYTF
V gene: TRBV5-4
D gene: TRBD1
J gene: TRBJ1-2
clone size: NA

CDR3 DNA: TGTGCCAGCAGTTCGGACTTTGGACTAGCAGGAAAAAACATTCAGTACTTC
CDR3 protein: CASSSDFGLAGKNIQYF
V gene: TRBV27
D gene: TRBD2
J gene: TRBJ2-4
clone size: NA

CDR3 DNA: TGTGCCAGCAGCATGGGACTAGCGGTAGATACGCAGTATTTT
CDR3 protein: CASSMGLAVDTQYF
V gene: TRBV5-8
D gene: TRBD2
J gene: TRBJ2-3
clone size: NA

CDR3 DNA: TGTGCCAGCGCCCTAGGGACTAGCGGGACCAATGAGCAGTTCTTC
CDR3 protein: CASALGTSGTNEQFF
V gene: TRBV11-2
D gene: TRBD2
J gene: TRBJ2-1
clone size: NA

CDR3 DNA: TGTGCCAGCAGTCCGCAGCGCTTCGGGACAGGTGGTTGGCCCCCAACCGGGGAGCTGTTTTTT
CDR3 protein: CASSPQRFGTGGWPPTGELFF
V gene: TRBV3-1/TRBV3-2
D gene: TRBD1
J gene: TRBJ2-2
clone size: few

CDR3 DNA: TGTGCCAGCAGCCAAGACCGGGACAGGGCACTTTACGAGCAGTACTTC
CDR3 protein: CASSQDRDRALYEQYF
V gene: TRBV3-1/TRBV3-2
D gene: TRBD1
J gene: TRBJ2-7
clone size: NA

CDR3 DNA: TGTGCCGCACAGCAATCGGACCCAACCGGGACTTTCTCCTACGAGCAGTACTTC
CDR3 protein: CAAQQSDPTGTFSYEQYF
V gene: TRBV2
D gene: NA
J gene: TRBJ2-7
clone size: NA

CDR3 DNA: TGTGCCACCAGTGAGTCCGGGTCCGAGGTCACCGGGGAGCTGTTTTTT
CDR3 protein: CATSESGSEVTGELFF
V gene: TRBV24-1
D gene: NA
J gene: TRBJ2-2
clone size: NA

CDR3 DNA: TGTGCCTGGAATCGGCAGGCTAACACTGAAGCTTTCTTT
CDR3 protein: CAWNRQANTEAFF
V gene: TRBV30
D gene: NA
J gene: TRBJ1-1
clone size: NA

CDR3 DNA: TGTGCCAGCAGTTCACAGGGGGCGGAGGGCTACACCTTC
CDR3 protein: CASSSQGAEGYTF
V gene: TRBV6-5
D gene: TRBD1
J gene: TRBJ1-2
clone size: NA

CDR3 DNA: TGCGCCAGCAGCCAAGATGCGGGGGGCGGGGTCGGGGAGCTGTTTTTT
CDR3 protein: CASSQDAGGGVGELFF
V gene: TRBV4-3
D gene: TRBD2
J gene: TRBJ2-2
clone size: NA

CDR3 DNA: TGTGCCAGCAGTTCCTACAGCTTTGGCTACACCTTC
CDR3 protein: CASSSYSFGYTF
V gene: TRBV28
D gene: NA
J gene: TRBJ1-2
clone size: NA

CDR3 DNA: TGTGCCAGCAGTTCGGGACTGAGCAATGAGCAGTTCTTC
CDR3 protein: CASSSGLSNEQFF
V gene: TRBV6-2/TRBV6-3
D gene: NA
J gene: TRBJ2-1
clone size: NA

CDR3 DNA: TGTGCCAGCTCACCAGGGACTAGCGGGGCCCACCAAGAGACCCAGTACTTC
CDR3 protein: CASSPGTSGAHQETQYF
V gene: TRBV18
D gene: TRBD2
J gene: TRBJ2-5
clone size: NA

CDR3 DNA: TGCGCCAGCAGCCAAGATCCGAGGGCAAGCGGGGAGCTGTTTTTT
CDR3 protein: CASSQDPRASGELFF
V gene: TRBV4-3
D gene: NA
J gene: TRBJ2-2
clone size: NA

CDR3 DNA: TGTGCCGGGACAGGGGGCGCAAGGTATGGCTACACCTTC
CDR3 protein: CAGTGGARYGYTF
V gene: TRBV30
D gene: TRBD1
J gene: TRBJ1-2
clone size: NA

CDR3 DNA: TGTGCCAGCTCCTACCGGGACAGGGGGCGAGATACGCAGTATTTT
CDR3 protein: CASSYRDRGRDTQYF
V gene: TRBV5-4
D gene: TRBD1
J gene: TRBJ2-3
clone size: NA

CDR3 DNA: TGTGCCAGCAGCCCCCGGGAAGAGACCCAGTACTTC
CDR3 protein: CASSPREETQYF
V gene: TRBV7-9
D gene: NA
J gene: TRBJ2-5
clone size: NA

CDR3 DNA: TGTGCCAGCAGTTATCCGGGACTAGCCTACAATGAGCAGTTCTTC
CDR3 protein: CASSYPGLAYNEQFF
V gene: TRBV27
D gene: TRBD2
J gene: TRBJ2-1
clone size: NA

CDR3 DNA: TGTGCCAGCAGTTTGAAAGACAGGAGATTTTTT
CDR3 protein: CASSLKDRRFF
V gene: TRBV28
D gene: NA
J gene: TRBJ2-3
clone size: once

CDR3 DNA: TGTGCCAGCAGTCTACAGGGAGTTGGGGCCAACGTCCTGACTTTC
CDR3 protein: CASSLQGVGANVLTF
V gene: TRBV2
D gene: NA
J gene: TRBJ2-6
clone size: NA

CDR3 DNA: TGTGCCATCACCCCAGGGGAACGGGGCTACACCTTC
CDR3 protein: CAITPGERGYTF
V gene: TRBV10-3
D gene: NA
J gene: TRBJ1-2
clone size: NA

CDR3 DNA: TGTGCCAGCAGACGCCTAGCGGGAGGGCCCAACGAGCAGTACTTC
CDR3 protein: CASRRLAGGPNEQYF
V gene: TRBV28
D gene: TRBD2
J gene: TRBJ2-7
clone size: NA

CDR3 DNA: TGCGCCAGCAGCTTGGGGCAGGCTCGGAATTCACCCCTCCACTTT
CDR3 protein: CASSLGQARNSPLHF
V gene: TRBV5-1
D gene: NA
J gene: TRBJ1-6
clone size: NA

CDR3 DNA: TGTGCCAGCAGTCCAGACAGGACCGGGGAGCTGTTTTTT
CDR3 protein: CASSPDRTGELFF
V gene: TRBV2
D gene: NA
J gene: TRBJ2-2
clone size: NA

CDR3 DNA: TGTGCCAGCAGCTTGGATGCAGGGCAAGGTCAGCCCCAGCATTTT
CDR3 protein: CASSLDAGQGQPQHF
V gene: TRBV5-6
D gene: NA
J gene: TRBJ1-5
clone size: NA

CDR3 DNA: TGTGCCAGCAGCTTAGTTCTGGGACAGGGGCAAGCGAACACCGGGGAGCTGTTTTTT
CDR3 protein: CASSLVLGQGQANTGELFF
V gene: TRBV7-2
D gene: TRBD1
J gene: TRBJ2-2
clone size: NA

CDR3 DNA: TGTGCCATCAGTGAGGAGCTTCCGAACACTGAAGCTTTCTTT
CDR3 protein: CAISEELPNTEAFF
V gene: TRBV10-3
D gene: NA
J gene: TRBJ1-1
clone size: NA

CDR3 DNA: TGTGCCTGGAGTGCGGGACAGGGTGGTTCACCCCTCCACTTT
CDR3 protein: CAWSAGQGGSPLHF
V gene: TRBV30
D gene: TRBD1
J gene: TRBJ1-6
clone size: few

CDR3 DNA: TGTGCCAGCAGCTTAGATCTTCAGCCCCAGCATTTT
CDR3 protein: CASSLDLQPQHF
V gene: TRBV7-2
D gene: NA
J gene: TRBJ1-5
clone size: NA

CDR3 DNA: TGTGCCAGCAGCCCCAGGTTGGGGGCCGTCTCCTACGAGCAGTACTTC
CDR3 protein: CASSPRLGAVSYEQYF
V gene: TRBV11-2
D gene: NA
J gene: TRBJ2-7
clone size: NA

CDR3 DNA: TGCGCCAGCAGCCAAGATTGGCCCATAACTAATGAAAAACTGTTTTTT
CDR3 protein: CASSQDWPITNEKLFF
V gene: TRBV4-3
D gene: NA
J gene: TRBJ1-4
clone size: NA

CDR3 DNA: TGCGCCAGCAGCCTAGGGACAGGAGGCACCGGGGAGCTGTTTTTT
CDR3 protein: CASSLGTGGTGELFF
V gene: TRBV4-1
D gene: TRBD1
J gene: TRBJ2-2
clone size: NA